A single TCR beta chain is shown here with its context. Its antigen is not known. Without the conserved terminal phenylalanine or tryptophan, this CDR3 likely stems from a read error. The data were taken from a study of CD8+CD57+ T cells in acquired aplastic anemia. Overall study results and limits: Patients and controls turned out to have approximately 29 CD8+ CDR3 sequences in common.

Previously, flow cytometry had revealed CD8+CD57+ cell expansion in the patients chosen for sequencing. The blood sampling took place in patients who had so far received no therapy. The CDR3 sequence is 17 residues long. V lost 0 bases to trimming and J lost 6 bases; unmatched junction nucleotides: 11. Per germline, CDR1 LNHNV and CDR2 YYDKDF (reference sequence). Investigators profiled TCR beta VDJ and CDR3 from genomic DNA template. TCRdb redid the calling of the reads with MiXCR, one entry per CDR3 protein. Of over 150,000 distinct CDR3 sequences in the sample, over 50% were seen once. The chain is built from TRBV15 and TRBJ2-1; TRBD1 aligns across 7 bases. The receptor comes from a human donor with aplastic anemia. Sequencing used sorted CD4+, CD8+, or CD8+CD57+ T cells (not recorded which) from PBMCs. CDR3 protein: CATSRDPGQGERNEQFL. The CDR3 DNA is TGTGCCACCAGCAGAGATCCGGGTCAGGGGGAGCGCAATGAGCAGTTCCTC.